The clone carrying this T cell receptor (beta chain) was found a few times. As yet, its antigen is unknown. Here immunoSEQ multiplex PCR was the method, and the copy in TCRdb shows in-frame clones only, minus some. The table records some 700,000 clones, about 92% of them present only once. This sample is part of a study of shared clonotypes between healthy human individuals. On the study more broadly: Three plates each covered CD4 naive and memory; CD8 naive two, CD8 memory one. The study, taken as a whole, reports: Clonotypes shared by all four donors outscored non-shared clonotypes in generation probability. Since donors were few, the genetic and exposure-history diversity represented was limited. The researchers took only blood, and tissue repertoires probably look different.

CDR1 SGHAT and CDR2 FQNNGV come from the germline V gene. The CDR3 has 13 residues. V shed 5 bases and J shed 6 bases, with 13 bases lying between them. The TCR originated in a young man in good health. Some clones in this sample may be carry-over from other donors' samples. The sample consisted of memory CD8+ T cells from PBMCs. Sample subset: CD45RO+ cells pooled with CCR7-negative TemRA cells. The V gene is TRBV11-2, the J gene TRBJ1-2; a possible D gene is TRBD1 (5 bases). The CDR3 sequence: CASSRRGTDGYTF. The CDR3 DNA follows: TGTGCCAGCAGCCGAAGGGGAACGGATGGCTACACCTTC.